Below are 27 T cell receptor beta chains sequenced from a single sample in a study of cytomegalovirus exposure and HLA in healthy donors. Primers for the PCR totalled 60 Vbeta and 13 Jbeta. Produced via immunoSEQ multiplex PCR; TCRdb's table is partial and in-frame only. This sample's table reports around 210,000 clones. The sequenced sample was PBMCs. All receptors come from a woman aged 30 to 39 in good health and CMV-seropositive.

The chain recombines TRBV15 with TRBJ1-6; 8 bases map to TRBD1. Germline assignment: CDR1 LNHNV and CDR2 YYDKDF (reference sequence). J was trimmed by 8 bases and V by 0 bases; bases with no gene match: 6. The CDR3 runs to 16 residues. The CDR3 sequence: CATSRDSGGLDSPLHF. In DNA, the CDR3 is TGTGCCACCAGCAGAGACTCAGGGGGCCTGGATTCACCCCTCCACTTT.

V and J are TRBV5-4 and TRBJ2-3; 8 positions agree with TRBD1. Trimming took 0 bases from V and 3 from J; bases not matched to a gene: 3. CDR1 and CDR2 from the germline V gene are SGHNT and YYREEE (reference sequence). The CDR3 is 15 residues long. The CDR3 bases are TGTGCCAGCAGCTTGGACAGGGGGAGAACAGATACGCAGTATTTT. Its protein is CASSLDRGRTDTQYF.

V is TRBV5-1 and J is TRBJ2-1; D remains unclear. V lost 3 bases and J 7 bases, leaving 17 bases between the germline ends. The CDR3 covers 15 residues. From germline, CDR1 is SGHRS and CDR2 YFSETQ. In nucleotides, the CDR3 is TGCGCCAGCAGCTCGTCCCTCTCCACCGCGAATGAGCAGTTCTTC. This codes for CASSSSLSTANEQFF.

The V and J genes are TRBV7-9 and TRBJ2-1; no definite D call. The germline CDR1 and CDR2 sequences are SEHNR and FQNEAQ (reference sequence). Trimming cost V 5 bases and J 5 bases, with 4 bases left between them. The CDR3 is 11 residues long. CDR3 residues: CASSINNEQFF. As DNA, the CDR3 is TGTGCCAGCAGCATTAACAATGAGCAGTTCTTC.

V gene TRBV7-9 combines with J gene TRBJ2-5, with 9 bases matching TRBD2. The CDR3 covers 16 residues. CDR1 is SEHNR, CDR2 FQNEAQ, per germline (reference sequence). Trimming took 1 base from V and 5 from J; bases not matched to a gene: 8. The CDR3 sequence is CASSLGPAGGPETQYF. The CDR3 DNA sequence: TGTGCCAGCAGCTTAGGTCCAGCGGGGGGCCCGGAGACCCAGTACTTC.

The rearrangement links TRBV4-3 to TRBJ2-1; D is possibly TRBD2 (5 bases). The CDR3 has 16 amino acids. Between the trimmed V and J ends, which lost 0 bases and 1 base, there was a span of 10 bases. Germline lookup yields CDR1 LGHNA and CDR2 YSLEER. In nucleotides, the CDR3 is TGCGCCAGCAGCCAAGAAGAGAGGGTATCCTACAATGAGCAGTTCTTC. It yields the protein CASSQEERVSYNEQFF.

This rearrangement joins TRBV15 to TRBJ1-2; 9 positions match TRBD1. The trim removed 4 bases at V and 5 bases at J, leaving 5 bases unmatched. This CDR3 has 14 residues. CDR1 is LNHNV, CDR2 YYDKDF, per germline (reference sequence). CDR3 sequence: CATSTGQGYYGYTF. CDR3 in DNA: TGTGCCACCAGCACGGGACAGGGTTATTATGGCTACACCTTC.

V gene TRBV18 combines with J gene TRBJ2-7, with TRBD1 matching over 11 bases. V trimming: 2 bases; J trimming: 1 base; junction bases outside the gene matches: 7. The germline gives CDR1 KGHSH, CDR2 LQKENI. CDR3 length: 17 residues. CDR3 amino acids: CASSPRFGTGGSYEQYF. The CDR3, as DNA: TGTGCCAGCTCACCAAGATTCGGGACAGGGGGTTCCTACGAGCAGTACTTC.

The chain is built from TRBV10-1 and TRBJ1-1; 9 nucleotides agree with TRBD1. V gave up 6 bases and J gave up 10 bases; unmatched junction bases: 12. Germline values: CDR1 WNHNN, CDR2 SYGVQD (reference sequence). CDR3 length equals 14 residues. The CDR3 region has the DNA TGCGCCAGCAGCGCGCCGGGACAGGGATTGGGAGCTTTCTTT. Its translation is CASSAPGQGLGAFF.

The gene calls are TRBV19 and TRBJ2-1; the D gene is possibly TRBD2 (6 bases). The CDR3 extends over 13 amino acids. With 3 bases removed from V and 10 bases from J, the gap between germline ends came to 13 bases. Germline CDR1 LNHDA, CDR2 SQIVND (reference sequence). CDR3 loop: CASSMGGQLEQFF. CDR3 bases: TGTGCCAGTAGTATGGGAGGTCAGTTGGAGCAGTTCTTC.

CDR3 loop: CASSPGMSNQPQHF. CDR3 in DNA: TGTGCCAGCAGCCCGGGGATGAGCAATCAGCCCCAGCATTTT. The chain recombines TRBV9 with TRBJ1-5; D is unclear. V was trimmed by 4 bases and J by 1 base, leaving 9 bases between them. Per germline, CDR1 SGDLS and CDR2 YYNGEE. The CDR3 contains 14 residues. Complete variable domain (other parts from reference TRBV9 and TRBJ1-5): DSGVTQTPKHLITATGQRVTLRCSPRSGDLSVYWYQQSLDQGLQFLIQYYNGEERAKGNILERFSAQQFPDLHSELNLSSLELGDSALYFCASSPGMSNQPQHFGDGTRLSIL.

As regards this clone: An end of the junction differs from the germline gene, which may be a read error. The rearrangement links TRBV5-8 to TRBJ2-7; 8 nucleotides match TRBD1. CDR1 SGHTS and CDR2 YDEGEE come from the germline V gene. There are 11 residues in the CDR3. The DNA of the CDR3 is TGTGCCAGCAACCGACAGGGGCTGTTTGGCTTC. This translates into CASNRQGLFGF.

This chain links TRBV7-2 with TRBJ2-3; D perhaps matches TRBD1 (5 bases). The CDR3 length is 12 residues. Germline CDR1 SGHTA, CDR2 FQGNSA. The ends were cut back, 6 bases at V and 5 bases at J, with 9 bases in the middle. In DNA form, the CDR3 reads TGTGCCAGCAGAGGGGTAATAGATACGCAGTATTTT. Its translation is CASRGVIDTQYF.

The genes are TRBV4-1 and TRBJ2-3; D remains ambiguous. Trimming shortened V by 4 bases and J by 0 bases, and 14 bases separated the two germline ends. CDR1 and CDR2 (germline): MGHRA, YSYEKL. CDR3 length equals 16 residues. Written as DNA, the CDR3 is TGCGCCAGCAGCCCGTCGCGGATGGCTAGCACAGATACGCAGTATTTT. Encoded protein: CASSPSRMASTDTQYF.

The V gene is TRBV13, the J gene TRBJ2-7, with a tentative D call TRBD1 (7 bases). The germline CDR1 and CDR2 sequences are PRHDT and FYEKMQ (reference sequence). Deletions cut 2 bases from V and 4 bases from J, with 18 bases between. CDR3 size: 16 residues. The CDR3 coding sequence is TGTGCCAGCAGCTTAACGGGGGACAGACATAAATACGAGCAGTACTTC. Translated, it gives CASSLTGDRHKYEQYF. Variable domain in full (rest from reference TRBV13 and TRBJ2-7): AAGVIQSPRHLIKEKRETATLKCYPIPRHDTVYWYQQGPGQDPQFLISFYEKMQSDKGSIPDRFSAQQFSDYHSELNMSSLELGDSALYFCASSLTGDRHKYEQYFGPGTRLTVT.

The chain couples TRBV5-6 to TRBJ1-6; 9 nucleotides agree with TRBD1. This CDR3 contains 15 residues. The J segment lost 7 bases and the V segment lost 3 bases, leaving 5 bases of the junction unmatched. CDR1 is SGHDT and CDR2 is YYEEEE in the germline V gene. CDR3 region: CASSYRTGENSPLHF. CDR3 DNA sequence: TGTGCCAGCAGCTACCGGACAGGGGAAAATTCACCCCTCCACTTT.

As regards this clone: Other DNA sequences in this specimen translate into the identical CDR3. The chain carries TRBV29-1 and TRBJ1-1; 7 bases fit TRBD1. This CDR3 has 13 amino acids. Germline V gives CDR1 SQVTM, CDR2 ANQGSEA. V was clipped by 7 bases and J by 3 bases; unmatched bases: 8. Here the CDR3 reads CSALGQVDTEAFF. The CDR3 DNA reads as TGCAGCGCCCTCGGACAGGTTGACACTGAAGCTTTCTTT.

The rearrangement links TRBV5-1 to TRBJ1-2; 7 bases are shared with TRBD1. V lost 4 bases and J lost 8; bases outside the gene matches: 5. This CDR3 is 12 amino acids long. Germline V lookup: CDR1 SGHRS, CDR2 YFSETQ. CDR3 sequence: CASSETGWGYTF. The CDR3 DNA sequence: TGCGCCAGCAGCGAGACAGGGTGGGGCTACACCTTC.

The rearrangement uses TRBV27 and TRBJ2-3; 11 nucleotides match TRBD2. From germline, CDR1 is MNHEY and CDR2 SMNVEV (reference sequence). The CDR3 is 15 amino acids. The trim removed 6 bases at V and 5 bases at J, leaving 7 bases unmatched. The CDR3 region is CASRTTSGSRDTQYF. DNA for the CDR3: TGTGCCAGCAGGACTACTAGCGGGAGTAGAGATACGCAGTATTTT.

The chain joins TRBV5-1 to TRBJ1-5, with TRBD1 matching 7 bases. V lost 5 bases, J lost 3 bases, and 5 bases stayed unmatched. This CDR3 contains 14 residues. Germline V gene lookup returns CDR1 SGHRS and CDR2 YFSETQ. DNA for the CDR3: TGCGCCAGCAGTTCAGGGGGTTACAATCAGCCCCAGCATTTT. This sequence encodes CASSSGGYNQPQHF.

The J gene is TRBJ1-4, the V gene TRBV4-3; D remains ambiguous. The germline V gene encodes CDR1 LGHNA and CDR2 YSLEER. V was trimmed by 1 base and J by 5 bases, leaving 5 bases between them. This CDR3 contains 13 residues. CDR3 region: CASSQAMNEKLFF. The CDR3 DNA reads TGCGCCAGCAGCCAAGCCATGAATGAAAAACTGTTTTTT.

The chain couples TRBV29-1 to TRBJ1-2; possibly TRBD1 for D (6 bases). Germline CDR1 SQVTM, CDR2 ANQGSEA. The ends were cut back, 3 bases at V and 4 bases at J, with 15 bases in the middle. The CDR3 is 14 amino acids. CDR3 region: CSVEPQGARYGYTF. The CDR3 DNA reads as TGCAGCGTTGAGCCACAGGGTGCCCGCTATGGCTACACCTTC.

The CDR3 reads CASSISQTNEKLFF. As DNA, the CDR3 is TGTGCCAGTAGTATCAGTCAGACTAATGAAAAACTGTTTTTT. The rearrangement uses TRBV19 and TRBJ1-4; no clear D. The V end lost 3 bases, the J end lost 2 bases, and 7 bases lay between the germline ends. There are 14 residues in the CDR3. Looked up from germline, CDR1 is LNHDA and CDR2 is SQIVND (reference sequence). Based on the CDR3 plus reference TRBV19 and TRBJ1-4, the full variable domain is DGGITQSPKYLFRKEGQNVTLSCEQNLNHDAMYWYRQDPGQGLRLIYYSQIVNDFQKGDIAEGYSVSREKKESFPLTVTSAQKNPTAFYLCASSISQTNEKLFFGSGTQLSVL.

This chain uses TRBV27 with TRBJ1-1, with a weak D call TRBD1 (6 bases). Between the trimmed V and J ends, which lost 6 bases and 5 bases, there was a span of 19 bases. The CDR3 is 15 residues long. Germline CDR1 MNHEY, CDR2 SMNVEV (reference sequence). The CDR3, as DNA: TGTGCCAGCAGAGCCCCGTACGGGACAAGGACTGAAGCTTTCTTT. The encoded protein is CASRAPYGTRTEAFF.

The gene calls are TRBV4-1 and TRBJ1-3; possible D gene TRBD1, 6 bases. CDR1 is MGHRA and CDR2 is YSYEKL in the germline V gene. The CDR3 contains 18 residues. V was trimmed by 0 bases and J by 5 bases, leaving 20 bases between them. The DNA of the CDR3 is TGCGCCAGCAGCCAAGATGCTTCACGGACAGCTACGAGAAACACCATATATTTT. It is translated as CASSQDASRTATRNTIYF.

The chain combines TRBV5-6 with TRBJ1-2; tentative D call: TRBD1 (6 bases). CDR1 and CDR2 (germline): SGHDT, YYEEEE. CDR3 length: 11 amino acids. Trimming left V 4 bases short and J 9 bases short, with 10 bases between. CDR3 sequence: CASSSGQRYTF. In DNA, the CDR3 is TGTGCCAGCAGCAGTGGACAGCGCTACACCTTC.

V and J are TRBV11-2 and TRBJ1-1, with D perhaps matching TRBD1 (6 bases). Germline loops: CDR1 SGHAT, CDR2 FQNNGV. V was trimmed by 1 base and J by 5 bases, leaving 8 bases between them. The CDR3 length is 13 residues. The CDR3 DNA reads as TGTGCCAGCAGCTTAGCAGGGGTGACTGAAGCTTTCTTT. Its translation is CASSLAGVTEAFF. Using reference TRBV11-2 and TRBJ1-1 for the parts outside the CDR3, the full variable domain is EAGVAQSPRYKIIEKRQSVAFWCNPISGHATLYWYQQILGQGPKLLIQFQNNGVVDDSQLPKDRFSAERLKGVDSTLKIQPAKLEDSAVYLCASSLAGVTEAFFGQGTRLTVV.